The T cell receptor beta chain described here comes from a study of blood T cells in healthy people across ages. The authors drew about 10 milliliters of peripheral blood from each donor. This CDR3 comprises 17 residues. J gave up 0 bases and V 2 bases, and 6 bases lay outside the gene matches. The germline V gene encodes CDR1 MNHEY and CDR2 SMNVEV (reference sequence). Next came a second PCR, run for about 7 to 12 cycles, which used a sample-barcoded 5' primer along with a J-beta primer mix. TCRdb ran MiXCR on the 5' RACE reads and lists one entry per CDR3 protein. Counted here are about 680,000 distinct CDR3 sequences, 49% occurring once; the ten biggest clones make up around a third.

The V call is TRBV27, the J call TRBJ1-5, with 8 bases aligning to TRBD1. The sequencing input was blood. This sequence was found in a woman in her sixties in good health. The CDR3 bases are TGTGCCAGCAGTTTAAAAGGGACAGGTTATAGCAATCAGCCCCAGCATTTT. As protein: CASSLKGTGYSNQPQHF.